A single sample gave rise to the 30 T cell receptor beta chains below, sequenced in a study of cytomegalovirus exposure and HLA in healthy donors. This PCR relied on a set of 60 Vbeta primers and 13 Jbeta primers. The data were produced by immunoSEQ multiplex PCR, yet TCRdb's version contains in-frame clones alone and is incomplete. The table shows about 160,000 clones, with approximately 72% occurring only once. What was sequenced was PBMCs. All receptors come from a female donor in good health and CMV-seronegative.

The chain uses TRBV4-1 and TRBJ1-2; D gene ambiguous. The V and J ends lost 0 bases and 8 bases respectively, with 16 bases between them. The CDR3 loop spans 15 amino acids. The germline gives CDR1 MGHRA, CDR2 YSYEKL. The CDR3 loop is CASSQERAGARGYTF. The CDR3 DNA reads TGCGCCAGCAGCCAAGAGAGGGCGGGTGCCCGGGGCTACACCTTC.

DNA for the CDR3: TGTGCCAGCAGTTCCTGGACTAGCCGGGAGACCCAGTACTTC. This codes for CASSSWTSRETQYF. This rearrangement joins TRBV6-5 to TRBJ2-5; TRBD2 matches 8 bases. The trim removed 4 bases at V and 5 bases at J, leaving 6 bases unmatched. CDR1 is MNHEY, CDR2 SVGAGI, per germline. The CDR3 contains 14 residues.

This clone was seen a few times. The chain employs TRBV4-3 and TRBJ1-3; D not resolved. The germline V and J ends were trimmed by 0 bases and 0 bases, with 12 bases remaining between them. The germline gives CDR1 LGHNA, CDR2 YSLEER. The CDR3 is 17 residues long. Here the CDR3 reads CASSQDWELSSGNTIYF. In DNA form, the CDR3 reads TGCGCCAGCAGCCAAGATTGGGAGCTGTCCTCTGGAAACACCATATATTTT.

This clone appeared once. This chain joins TRBV4-3 and TRBJ2-7; 9 bases agree with TRBD2. CDR1 is LGHNA and CDR2 is YSLEER in the germline V gene. The CDR3 length is 15 residues. Unmatched junction bases numbered 6, after V lost 6 bases and J lost 0 bases. This chain's CDR3 is CASSYRTSDSYEQYF. DNA for the CDR3: TGCGCCAGCAGTTACCGGACTAGCGACTCCTACGAGCAGTACTTC.

The V gene is TRBV6-4, the J gene TRBJ2-1; perhaps TRBD1 as D (6 bases). Trimming took off 2 bases at V and 2 bases at J, with 10 bases between the two ends. This CDR3 has 15 amino acids. CDR1 is MRHNA, CDR2 SNTAGT, per germline. The CDR3 reads CASSDEDSTYNEQFF. Here the CDR3 DNA reads TGTGCCAGCAGTGACGAGGACAGTACCTACAATGAGCAGTTCTTC.

This clone appeared a few times. The V gene is TRBV4-2, the J gene TRBJ2-2; D is perhaps TRBD2 (6 bases). This CDR3 comprises 16 residues. Germline lookup yields CDR1 LGHNA and CDR2 YNFKEQ. V was cut by 4 bases and J by 0 bases, with 12 bases left in between. The CDR3 reads CASSPSGTPNTGELFF. The CDR3 DNA is TGTGCCAGCAGCCCCTCCGGGACTCCGAACACCGGGGAGCTGTTTTTT.

In this sample, this clone turned up a few times. The chain has TRBV27 and TRBJ1-6; a possible D gene is TRBD1 (6 bases). The CDR3 sequence is 15 residues long. The V gene lost 4 bases and the J gene lost 6 bases, with 13 bases spanning the gap. Germline CDR1 and CDR2: MNHEY and SMNVEV (reference sequence). CDR3 bases: TGTGCCAGCAGTTCTTCCGGGACACGTAATTCACCCCTCCACTTT. It encodes CASSSSGTRNSPLHF.

This chain joins TRBV15 and TRBJ2-5, with D perhaps TRBD1 (5 bases). From germline, CDR1 is LNHNV and CDR2 YYDKDF (reference sequence). The CDR3 runs to 15 residues. V lost 0 bases, J lost 2 bases, and 10 bases lay in between. CDR3 coding DNA: TGTGCCACCAGCAGAGAAATGAGACAGCAAGAGACCCAGTACTTC. Encoded protein: CATSREMRQQETQYF.

The gene calls are TRBV5-4 and TRBJ2-3, with D uncertain. In germline, CDR1 is SGHNT, CDR2 YYREEE (reference sequence). V dropped 5 bases and J dropped 0 bases, with 7 bases sitting between them. The length of the CDR3 is 13 residues. CDR3 in DNA: TGTGCCAGCAGGTTTAGTAGCACAGATACGCAGTATTTT. Protein sequence: CASRFSSTDTQYF.

The V call is TRBV30, the J call TRBJ2-2; D perhaps matches TRBD1 (5 bases). Germline V gives CDR1 GTSNPN, CDR2 SVGIG (reference sequence). The CDR3 is 13 residues long. V lost 8 bases and J 1 base, leaving 11 bases between the germline ends. The CDR3 bases are TGTGCCCTCGACAGAAAGAACACCGGGGAGCTGTTTTTT. Translating gives CALDRKNTGELFF.

The rearrangement joins TRBV5-8 to TRBJ1-2, with 9 bases aligning to TRBD1. CDR1 SGHTS and CDR2 YDEGEE come from the germline V gene. The junction had 5 bases not matched to a gene; V was cut back by 0 bases and J by 8 bases. The CDR3 covers 14 residues. CDR3 DNA: TGTGCCAGCAGCTTGGGGTACAGGGGGCGAGGCTACACCTTC. Its protein product is CASSLGYRGRGYTF.

In its sample, this clone was seen once. This sequence joins TRBV4-1 and TRBJ2-1, with D tentatively TRBD2 (6 bases). Trimming left V 4 bases short and J 4 bases short, with 14 bases between. The CDR3 loop spans 15 amino acids. Germline CDR1 and CDR2: MGHRA and YSYEKL. The CDR3 protein is CASSPGTDRYNEQFF. CDR3 in DNA: TGCGCCAGCAGCCCCGGGACTGATCGTTACAATGAGCAGTTCTTC.

V usage is TRBV2 and J usage is TRBJ2-2; D remains ambiguous. Trimming removed 5 bases at V and 2 bases at J, with 6 bases between. This CDR3 is built from 13 residues. Germline loops: CDR1 SNHLY, CDR2 FYNNEI. The CDR3 bases are TGTGCCAGCAGTTGGCCTAACACCGGGGAGCTGTTTTTT. It codes for CASSWPNTGELFF.

The V gene is TRBV4-3, the J gene TRBJ1-2; possibly TRBD1 for D (5 bases). The CDR3 length is 16 residues. V lost 0 bases and J 6 bases, leaving 17 bases between the germline ends. Germline V gene lookup returns CDR1 LGHNA and CDR2 YSLEER. CDR3 DNA: TGCGCCAGCAGCCAAGATAGGTATGGGACTAGAAATGGCTACACCTTC. Amino acid sequence: CASSQDRYGTRNGYTF.

The rearrangement joins TRBV29-1 to TRBJ2-7, with TRBD2 as a possible D gene (6 bases). Germline CDR1 SQVTM, CDR2 ANQGSEA. The V and J ends lost 4 bases and 2 bases respectively, with 15 bases between them. The CDR3 contains 14 residues. CDR3 DNA sequence: TGCAGCGTTGGGGCGGGAAACCCAACCTACGAGCAGTACTTC. Residues: CSVGAGNPTYEQYF.

The chain recombines TRBV2 with TRBJ1-4; a possible D gene is TRBD1 (6 bases). The CDR3 has 14 residues. Trimming left V 4 bases short and J 10 bases short, with 16 bases between. CDR1 is SNHLY and CDR2 is FYNNEI in the germline V gene. Here the CDR3 DNA reads TGTGCCAGCAGTGCCAACAGGGATGCGACAAAACTGTTTTTT. Translated: CASSANRDATKLFF.

The chain has TRBV18 and TRBJ2-5; the match to TRBD1 covers 11 bases. The CDR3 totals 15 residues. J gave up 5 bases and V 6 bases, and 8 bases lay outside the gene matches. Per germline, CDR1 KGHSH and CDR2 LQKENI. The chain's CDR3 is CASSVGTGGQETQYF. Written as DNA, the CDR3 is TGTGCCAGCTCGGTCGGGACAGGGGGACAGGAGACCCAGTACTTC.

J is TRBJ2-1 and V is TRBV2; 7 nucleotides line up with TRBD2. CDR3 length: 15 residues. J was trimmed by 5 bases and V by 6 bases; bases with no gene match: 10. The germline CDR1 and CDR2 sequences are SNHLY and FYNNEI. The CDR3: CASSVAGPWDNEQFF. CDR3 sequence (DNA): TGTGCCAGCAGCGTAGCGGGCCCCTGGGACAATGAGCAGTTCTTC.

The chain links TRBV5-4 to TRBJ2-7, with TRBD2 matching over 7 bases. The CDR3 has 13 residues. V was clipped by 0 bases and J by 6 bases; unmatched bases: 3. Germline V gene lookup returns CDR1 SGHNT and CDR2 YYREEE (reference sequence). CDR3 amino acids: CASSLDGLGEQYF. Here the CDR3 DNA reads TGTGCCAGCAGCTTGGATGGACTAGGCGAGCAGTACTTC.

The CDR3 region is CASSLNRDSKKHF. DNA of the CDR3: TGTGCCAGCAGCTTAAACCGGGACAGTAAGAAGCATTTT. V is TRBV7-2 and J is TRBJ1-5, with 7 bases matching TRBD1. The trim removed 2 bases at V and 14 bases at J, leaving 9 bases unmatched. Germline CDR1 reads SGHTA; CDR2 reads FQGNSA. The length of the CDR3 is 13 residues. Together with reference TRBV7-2 and TRBJ1-5, the CDR3 gives the full variable domain: GAGVSQSPSNKVTEKGKDVELRCDPISGHTALYWYRQSLGQGLEFLIYFQGNSAPDKSGLPSDRFSAERTGGSVSTLTIQRTQQEDSAVYLCASSLNRDSKKHFGDGTRLSIL.

V and J are TRBV4-3 and TRBJ2-2, with D maybe TRBD1 (6 bases). CDR3 size: 16 residues. V gave up 3 bases and J gave up 6 bases, with 17 bases separating them. The germline V gene encodes CDR1 LGHNA and CDR2 YSLEER. The CDR3 here is CASSHVGQGLPGELFF. The CDR3 DNA follows: TGCGCCAGCAGCCACGTGGGGCAGGGGCTTCCCGGGGAGCTGTTTTTT.

V and J are TRBV27 and TRBJ1-4; D not resolved. Trimming shortened V by 0 bases and J by 0 bases, and 8 bases separated the two germline ends. The CDR3 extends over 16 amino acids. The germline CDR1 and CDR2 sequences are MNHEY and SMNVEV (reference sequence). CDR3 sequence (DNA): TGTGCCAGCAGTTTATCGGGCGCCGCAACTAATGAAAAACTGTTTTTT. It specifies CASSLSGAATNEKLFF.

The rearrangement uses TRBV4-1 and TRBJ2-3; tentatively, D is TRBD2 (5 bases). From germline, CDR1 is MGHRA and CDR2 YSYEKL. The CDR3 loop spans 13 amino acids. Deletions cut 3 bases from V and 15 bases from J, with 19 bases between. This CDR3 reads CASSHLLVASLYF. CDR3 sequence (DNA): TGCGCCAGCAGCCATCTACTAGTCGCTAGCCTCTATTTT.

V and J are TRBV13 and TRBJ1-4; possibly TRBD1 for D (5 bases). Trimming took off 2 bases at V and 3 bases at J, with 7 bases between the two ends. Germline loops: CDR1 PRHDT, CDR2 FYEKMQ (reference sequence). The CDR3 length is 14 residues. This CDR3 reads CASSLQGSNEKLFF. For the CDR3, the DNA is TGTGCCAGCAGCTTACAGGGCTCTAATGAAAAACTGTTTTTT.

The chain recombines TRBV6-5 with TRBJ1-1; 7 bases align to TRBD1. CDR3 length equals 15 residues. The junction had 9 bases not matched to a gene; V was cut back by 6 bases and J by 2 bases. Per germline, CDR1 MNHEY and CDR2 SVGAGI. The chain's CDR3 is CASSPRQGSNTEAFF. The CDR3 DNA sequence: TGTGCCAGCAGCCCGAGACAGGGTTCAAACACTGAAGCTTTCTTT.

The chain links TRBV7-2 to TRBJ1-5; TRBD1 matches 7 bases. Germline CDR1 and CDR2: SGHTA and FQGNSA. The CDR3 is made up of 15 amino acids. With V trimmed by 1 base and J by 7 bases, 7 bases remained unmatched. DNA for the CDR3: TGTGCCAGCAGCTTAGGTAGAGGGGGCAGGCAGCCCCAGCATTTT. It yields the protein CASSLGRGGRQPQHF.

The chain links TRBV2 to TRBJ2-3, with a weak D call TRBD1 (6 bases). Germline-derived CDR1 and CDR2 are SNHLY and FYNNEI. CDR3 length equals 15 residues. V gave up 6 bases and J gave up 1 base, with 14 bases separating them. CDR3 in amino acids: CASSFNRVGTDTQYF. CDR3 nucleotides: TGTGCCAGCAGCTTTAACAGGGTGGGCACAGATACGCAGTATTTT. The full variable domain, in which reference TRBV2 and TRBJ2-3 provide the parts outside the CDR3, is EPEVTQTPSHQVTQMGQEVILRCVPISNHLYFYWYRQILGQKVEFLVSFYNNEISEKSEIFDDQFSVERPDGSNFTLKIRSTKLEDSAMYFCASSFNRVGTDTQYFGPGTRLTVL.

This clone occurred once. The genes are TRBV7-2 and TRBJ2-7, with a possible D match to TRBD2 (5 bases). The CDR3 is 13 residues long. V was shortened by 1 base and J by 6 bases, with 10 bases between the two germline ends. CDR1 is SGHTA, CDR2 FQGNSA, per germline. In DNA form, the CDR3 reads TGTGCCAGCAGCTTAGAACTAGGAAGCGAGCAGTACTTC. It yields the protein CASSLELGSEQYF.

V and J are TRBV28 and TRBJ1-1; D remains unclear. V dropped 5 bases and J dropped 5 bases, with 9 bases sitting between them. The length of the CDR3 is 12 residues. Per the germline V gene, CDR1 is MDHEN and CDR2 is SYDVKM. DNA for the CDR3: TGTGCCAGCAGTCTTCCGGGGACTGAAGCTTTCTTT. It codes for CASSLPGTEAFF.

The V and J genes are TRBV5-5 and TRBJ2-7, with D unclear. The V gene lost 0 bases and the J gene lost 4 bases, with 5 bases spanning the gap. This CDR3 comprises 12 residues. Germline values: CDR1 SGHKS, CDR2 YYEKEE (reference sequence). CDR3 DNA sequence: TGTGCCAGCAGCTTGGCCCCATACGAGCAGTACTTC. Translated, it gives CASSLAPYEQYF.